The rows below give T cell receptor beta chains drawn from one sample of a study of breast tumors, draining lymph nodes, adjacent tissues. TCRdb itself ran the multiplex PCR reads through MiXCR, one entry per CDR3 protein. The table has roughly 260,000 distinct CDR3 sequences, over 25% seen once. The material sequenced was axillary lymph node tissue. Source of these receptors: a female donor with breast cancer. Some clones in this sample may be carry-over from other donors' samples. CDR3s include the opening cysteine and the closing phenylalanine or tryptophan. The D gene is left open where the match is weak. Part of the rows lack a size; the others show once, few, many or a class for expanded clones.

>TRBV27|NA|TRBD2|TRBJ2-7
TGTGCCAGCAGTTTAGATCTAGCGGCCTCCTCCTACGAGCAGTACTTC
CASSLDLAASSYEQYF
>TRBV5-1|many|TRBD2|TRBJ2-1
TGCGCCAGCAGCTTGGGCGGGAGGGCTTCCTACAATGAGCAGTTCTTC
CASSLGGRASYNEQFF
>TRBV2|many|TRBD1|TRBJ2-7
TGTGCCAGTGGGAGACAGGGGGTATCCTACGAGCAGTACTTC
CASGRQGVSYEQYF
>TRBV12-3/TRBV12-4|many|TRBD1|TRBJ2-2
TGTGCCAGCAGTCGGACAGGGGAGAGAGCCGGGGAGCTGTTTTTT
CASSRTGERAGELFF
>TRBV20-1|NA|NA|TRBJ1-2
TGCAGTGCTGGAAGGACTTATGGCTACACCTTC
CSAGRTYGYTF
>TRBV2|many|NA|TRBJ2-5
TGTGCCAGCAGTATTATTTCGGGTACCCAGTACTTC
CASSIISGTQYF
>TRBV7-8|many|NA|TRBJ2-3
TGTGCCAGCAGCTTAGCCGGGCCCTATACAGATACGCAGTATTTT
CASSLAGPYTDTQYF
>TRBV6-5|few|TRBD2|TRBJ2-1
TGTGCCAGCAGTTACTGGCCTAGCGGTTACAATGAGCAGTTCTTC
CASSYWPSGYNEQFF
>TRBV20-1|many|NA|TRBJ2-3
TGCAGTGCTAGGGGGGACCGAGATACGCAGTATTTT
CSARGDRDTQYF
>TRBV5-5|NA|TRBD1|TRBJ2-1
TGTGCCAGCAGCTTGGGGACAGGGGGTCCCAGTGAGCAGTTCTTC
CASSLGTGGPSEQFF
>TRBV4-1|NA|NA|TRBJ2-7
TGCGACAGCAGCCAAGAATGGTCGGTGGGCACCTACGAGCAGTACTTC
CDSSQEWSVGTYEQYF
>TRBV6-2/TRBV6-3|NA|NA|TRBJ2-2
TGTGCCAGCAGGCCGGGACAAAGAACGACCGGGGAGCTGTTTTTT
CASRPGQRTTGELFF
>TRBV12-3/TRBV12-4|NA|NA|TRBJ2-5
TGTGCCAGCAGTTTATCGGGGCGAGAGGCCCAGTACTTC
CASSLSGREAQYF
>TRBV19|many|NA|TRBJ2-5
TGTGCCAGTAGTAAGGGATGGGGGACCCAGTACTTC
CASSKGWGTQYF